This T cell receptor (beta chain) is from a study of metastatic and nonmetastatic thyroid tumors. Study-wide context: Comparison of repertoires was carried out across blood and tumor or nodule tissue from malignant and benign thyroid patients.

V lost 5 bases to trimming and J lost 0 bases; unmatched junction nucleotides: 7. CDR1 and CDR2 from the germline V gene are DFQATT and SNEGSKA (reference sequence). The CDR3 spans 15 residues. Ahead of thyroid surgery, no patient had received treatment of any kind. Per the authors' pipeline: Using the CDR3 differences seen across clinicopathological groups, the authors built a distant-metastasis classifier for papillary thyroid cancer, which was meant to discriminate distant-metastatic patients. Through MiXCR, TCRdb re-clonotyped the PCR reads. What appears here as the V and J calls and clone size reflects TCRdb's work, not the paper's. The sample gives about 92,000 clones, under 15% of which show up once; about 3.6% is in the top ten. Only a few counts were recorded for this clone. Its antigen is unknown. Other DNA sequences in the same sample also yield this CDR3. Points from the study as a whole: Malignant tumors reportedly showed significantly higher TCR beta diversity than benign nodules in both blood and tumor.

The genes are TRBV20-1 and TRBJ2-4, with 7 bases identical to TRBD2. This receptor was obtained from a female donor with papillary thyroid cancer or a benign thyroid nodule (not recorded which). Some clones in this sample may be carry-over from other donors' samples. What was sequenced was blood. CDR3 residues: CSAGSREGAKNIQYF. The CDR3 DNA is TGCAGTGCTGGGAGCAGGGAGGGAGCCAAAAACATTCAGTACTTC.